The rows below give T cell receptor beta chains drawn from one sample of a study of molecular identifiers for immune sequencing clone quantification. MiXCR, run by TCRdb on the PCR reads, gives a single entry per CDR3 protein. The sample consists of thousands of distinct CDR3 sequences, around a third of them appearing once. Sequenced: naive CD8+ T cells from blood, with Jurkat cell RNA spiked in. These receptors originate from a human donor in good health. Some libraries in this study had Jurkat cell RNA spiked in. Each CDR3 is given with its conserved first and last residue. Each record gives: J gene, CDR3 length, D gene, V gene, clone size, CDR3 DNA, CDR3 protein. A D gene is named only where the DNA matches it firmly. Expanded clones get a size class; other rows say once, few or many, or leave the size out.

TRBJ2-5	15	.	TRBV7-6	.	TGTGCCAGCAGCTTAGCAGAGAGGAGTCAAGAGACCCAGTACTTC	CASSLAERSQETQYF
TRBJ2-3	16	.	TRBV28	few	TGTGCCAGCAGTTCCCTTGGCCCCAAACCGGCAGATACGCAGTATTTT	CASSSLGPKPADTQYF
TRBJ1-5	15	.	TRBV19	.	TGTGCCAGTAGATTTGGGGGATATAGCAATCAGCCCCAGCATTTT	CASRFGGYSNQPQHF
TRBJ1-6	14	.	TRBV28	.	TGTGCCAGCAGTTTACGGCAGGGTTGGTCACCCCTCCACTTT	CASSLRQGWSPLHF
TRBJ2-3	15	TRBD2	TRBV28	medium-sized	TGTGCCAGCAGTTTAACTAGCGGGGGCACAGATACGCAGTATTTT	CASSLTSGGTDTQYF
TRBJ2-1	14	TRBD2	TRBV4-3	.	TGCGCCAGCAGCATGGGACTAGCGAACGATGAGCAGTTCTTC	CASSMGLANDEQFF
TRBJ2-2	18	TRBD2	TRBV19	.	TGTGCCAGTAGTATTTCGGGACTAGCGGGAGGGTCGACCGGGGAGCTGTTTTTT	CASSISGLAGGSTGELFF
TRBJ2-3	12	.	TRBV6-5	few	TGTGCCAGCAGTTACTCAGGGGATACGCAGTATTTT	CASSYSGDTQYF
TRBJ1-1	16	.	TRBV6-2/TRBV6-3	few	TGTGCCAGCAACTCACCCTGGGGCACGCCGGACACTGAAGCTTTCTTT	CASNSPWGTPDTEAFF
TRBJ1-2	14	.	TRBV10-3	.	TGTGCCATCAGTGAGCCCGCGGCGGGAGGGGGCTACACCTTC	CAISEPAAGGGYTF
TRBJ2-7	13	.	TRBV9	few	TGTGCCAGCGGTGGAGGGAGCTCCTACGAGCAGTACTTC	CASGGGSSYEQYF
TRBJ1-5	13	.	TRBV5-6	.	TGTGCCAGCAGCTTGAATGGGGACCAGCCCCAGCATTTT	CASSLNGDQPQHF
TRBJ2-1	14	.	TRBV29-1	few	TGCAGCGGGGGTCCCCCACTGGGGGTGAATGAGCAGTTCTTC	CSGGPPLGVNEQFF
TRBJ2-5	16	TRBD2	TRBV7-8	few	TGTGCCAGCAGCTACCGACTAGCGGGAGCCCAAGAGACCCAGTACTTC	CASSYRLAGAQETQYF
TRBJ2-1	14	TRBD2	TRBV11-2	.	TGTGCCAGCAGCTGGACTAGCGGGGACAATGAGCAGTTCTTC	CASSWTSGDNEQFF
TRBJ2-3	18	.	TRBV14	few	TGTGCCAGCAGCCAAGACGAACGGGATACCGATTCCACAGATACGCAGTATTTT	CASSQDERDTDSTDTQYF
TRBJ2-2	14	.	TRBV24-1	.	TGTGCCACCAGTGGGCAGGAGAACACCGGGGAGCTGGTTTTT	CATSGQENTGELVF
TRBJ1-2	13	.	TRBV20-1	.	TGCAGTGCTAGAAGTGAGGGCGCCTATGGCTACACCTTC	CSARSEGAYGYTF
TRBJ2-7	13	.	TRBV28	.	TGTGCCAGCAGTTTGCGTCAGCTCTACGAGCAGTACTTC	CASSLRQLYEQYF
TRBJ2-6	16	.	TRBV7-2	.	TGTGCCAGCAGCGAGGGGGGGTGGTCTGGGGCCAACGTCCTGACTTTC	CASSEGGWSGANVLTF
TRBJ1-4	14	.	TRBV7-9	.	TGTGCCAGCAGCTTAGGAGGGAAGGGTGAAGAACTGTTTTTT	CASSLGGKGEELFF
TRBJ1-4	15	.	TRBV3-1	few	TGTGCCAGCAGCGACACGACAGGACAAAATGAAAAACTGTTTTTT	CASSDTTGQNEKLFF
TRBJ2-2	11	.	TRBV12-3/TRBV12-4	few	TGTGCCAGCAGCCCTCCCGGGGAGCTGTTTTTT	CASSPPGELFF
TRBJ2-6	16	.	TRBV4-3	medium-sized	TGCGCCAGCAGCCCTGACCGAGGGTCTGGGGCCAACGTCCTGACTTTC	CASSPDRGSGANVLTF
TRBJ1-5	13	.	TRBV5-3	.	TGTGCCAGCAGCCCTGACGCAGGGACCCCCCAGCATTTT	CASSPDAGTPQHF
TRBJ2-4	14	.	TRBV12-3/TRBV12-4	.	TGTGCCAGCAGCACAGGAGAAGCCAAAAACACTCAGTACTTC	CASSTGEAKNTQYF
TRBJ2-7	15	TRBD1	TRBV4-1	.	TGCGCCAGCAGCCACCACCGGGACAGGGGATACGAGCAGTACTTC	CASSHHRDRGYEQYF
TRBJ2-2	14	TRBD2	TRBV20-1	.	TGCTGTGCTAGAGCCGGGACTAAAGCCGGGGAGCTGTTTTTT	CCARAGTKAGELFF
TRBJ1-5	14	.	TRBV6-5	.	TGTGCCAGCAGCACCCCTACCCTTGGAGATACGCAGCATTTT	CASSTPTLGDTQHF
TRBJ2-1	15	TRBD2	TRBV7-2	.	TGTGCCAGCAGCTTAGTAGCGGGCCCCTACAATGAGCAGTTCTTC	CASSLVAGPYNEQFF
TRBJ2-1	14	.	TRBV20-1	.	TGCAGTGCTAGAGACTACAGCTCCTACAATGAGCAGTTCTTC	CSARDYSSYNEQFF
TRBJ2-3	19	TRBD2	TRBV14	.	TGTGCCAGCAGCTACCTAGCGGGAACCCCTCTCGTTGACACAGATACGCCGTATTTT	CASSYLAGTPLVDTDTPYF
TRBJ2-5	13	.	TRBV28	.	TGTGCCAGCAGTCGCATCCTAACGGAGACCCAGTACTTC	CASSRILTETQYF
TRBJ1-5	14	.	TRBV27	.	TGTGCCAGCAGTGTTGGGACGGCGATCCAGCCCCAGCATTTT	CASSVGTAIQPQHF
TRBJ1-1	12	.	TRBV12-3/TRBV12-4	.	TGTGCCAGCAGTTTTGCTGGGGCCGAAGCTTTCTTT	CASSFAGAEAFF
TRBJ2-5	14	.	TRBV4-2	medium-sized	TGTGCCAGCAGCCAAAAGCGATACCAAGAGACCCAGTACTTC	CASSQKRYQETQYF
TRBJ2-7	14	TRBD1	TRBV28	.	TGTGCCAGCGGGGCAGGGGGCGATCCCTACGAGCAGTACTTC	CASGAGGDPYEQYF
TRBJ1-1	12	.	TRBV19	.	TGTGCCAGTAGTATAGCGGGCGAAAAGGCTTTCTTT	CASSIAGEKAFF
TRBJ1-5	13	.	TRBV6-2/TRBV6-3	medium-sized	TGTGCCACCACGGACAGCCTGTATCAGCCCCAGCATTTT	CATTDSLYQPQHF
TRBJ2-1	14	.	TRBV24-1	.	TGTGCCACCAGTGATGCGGGAACCCTTAATGAGCAGTTCTTC	CATSDAGTLNEQFF
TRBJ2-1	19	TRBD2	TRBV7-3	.	TGTGCCAGCAGCTTAGGTCTTCCTGGACTAGCGGGGGGGGACAATGAGCAGTTCTTC	CASSLGLPGLAGGDNEQFF
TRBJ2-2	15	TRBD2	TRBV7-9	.	TGTGCCAGCAGCTTCACTAGCGAGAACACCGGGGAGCTGTTTTTT	CASSFTSENTGELFF
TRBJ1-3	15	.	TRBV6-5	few	TGTGCCAGCAGCCAAACAGCAGACTCTGGAAACACCATATATTTT	CASSQTADSGNTIYF
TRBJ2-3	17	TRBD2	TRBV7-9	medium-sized	TGTGCCAGCAGCTTATTAGGTCTAGCGGGAGGAACAGATACGCAGTATTTT	CASSLLGLAGGTDTQYF
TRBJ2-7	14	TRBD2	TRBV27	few	TGTGCCAGCACAGGGCGGGAGTATAACTACGAGCAGTACTTC	CASTGREYNYEQYF
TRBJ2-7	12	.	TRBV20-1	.	TGCAGTGCTAGAGGGCTGGGCTACGAGCAGTACTTC	CSARGLGYEQYF
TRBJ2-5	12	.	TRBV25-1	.	TGTGCTACGGTAGGGGGGCAAGAGACCCAGTACTTC	CATVGGQETQYF
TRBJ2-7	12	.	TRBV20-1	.	TGCAGTGCTAGTGTCAGCTCCTACGAGCAGTACTTC	CSASVSSYEQYF
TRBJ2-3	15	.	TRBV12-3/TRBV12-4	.	TGTGCCAGCAGTTTAGTACAGGGCCACACAGATACGCAGTATTTT	CASSLVQGHTDTQYF
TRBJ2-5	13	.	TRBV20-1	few	TGCAGTGCTCCCGGGCCAACGGGGGAGACCCAGTACTTC	CSAPGPTGETQYF